The 5 T cell receptor beta chains presented below share a single source sample, sequenced in a study of shared clonotypes between healthy human individuals. Libraries were prepared by immunoSEQ multiplex PCR; TCRdb keeps only in-frame clonotypes and omits some of them. Among around 1.9 million clones listed, just over 90% were seen once. Naive CD8 isolation took CD45RO-negative cells positively selected for CCR7 and excluded terminally differentiated effector memory CD45RA+ cells. The specimen sequenced was naive CD8+ T cells from PBMCs. Receptors originate from a man between 18 and 35 years old in good health. Some clones in this sample may be carry-over from other donors' samples.

The rearrangement uses TRBV28 and TRBJ1-1; unclear D gene. The V gene's germline CDR1 is MDHEN and CDR2 SYDVKM. With 6 bases removed from V and 2 bases from J, the gap between germline ends came to 19 bases. The CDR3 is 16 residues long. CDR3 DNA: TGTGCCAGCAGCCTCCACGGACCTCTTTTAAACACTGAAGCTTTCTTT. Translated, it gives CASSLHGPLLNTEAFF. Complete variable domain (other parts from reference TRBV28 and TRBJ1-1): DVKVTQSSRYLVKRTGEKVFLECVQDMDHENMFWYRQDPGLGLRLIYFSYDVKMKEKGDIPEGYSVSREKKERFSLILESASTNQTSMYLCASSLHGPLLNTEAFFGQGTRLTVV.

The rearrangement uses TRBV14 and TRBJ2-7; TRBD2 matches at 8 bases. The CDR3 is 15 residues long. Germline V lookup: CDR1 SGHDN, CDR2 FVKESK. V shed 1 base and J 2 bases; nucleotides not matched to a gene: 4. The CDR3 DNA reads TGTGCCAGCAGCCAAGTGACTAGCGTTACCTACGAGCAGTACTTC. It codes for CASSQVTSVTYEQYF. The full variable domain, completed using reference TRBV14 and TRBJ2-7, is EAGVTQFPSHSVIEKGQTVTLRCDPISGHDNLYWYRRVMGKEIKFLLHFVKESKQDESGMPNNRFLAERTGGTYSTLKVQPAELEDSGVYFCASSQVTSVTYEQYFGPGTRLTVT.

The chain uses TRBV19 and TRBJ2-1, with 14 nucleotides matching TRBD2. CDR1 is LNHDA, CDR2 SQIVND, per germline (reference sequence). This CDR3 contains 19 residues. V lost 0 bases to trimming and J lost 7 bases; unmatched junction nucleotides: 11. The CDR3 loop is CASSIDPRLAGGPWNEQFF. CDR3 sequence (DNA): TGTGCCAGTAGTATAGATCCCCGACTAGCGGGAGGGCCGTGGAATGAGCAGTTCTTC.

The chain has TRBV19 and TRBJ2-2; D gene unclear. Trimming took off 7 bases at V and 1 base at J, with 7 bases between the two ends. The CDR3 consists of 13 residues. Germline V gives CDR1 LNHDA, CDR2 SQIVND (reference sequence). CDR3 region: CASKRENTGELFF. The CDR3 DNA sequence: TGTGCCAGTAAGAGAGAGAACACCGGGGAGCTGTTTTTT.

The CDR3 here is CSAWYIETQYF. The CDR3 nucleotides are TGCAGTGCTTGGTACATAGAGACCCAGTACTTC. The rearrangement links TRBV20-1 to TRBJ2-5; D not resolved. The V end was cut by 5 bases, the J end by 4 bases, with 8 bases between. Germline-derived CDR1 and CDR2 are DFQATT and SNEGSKA (reference sequence). CDR3 length: 11 residues.